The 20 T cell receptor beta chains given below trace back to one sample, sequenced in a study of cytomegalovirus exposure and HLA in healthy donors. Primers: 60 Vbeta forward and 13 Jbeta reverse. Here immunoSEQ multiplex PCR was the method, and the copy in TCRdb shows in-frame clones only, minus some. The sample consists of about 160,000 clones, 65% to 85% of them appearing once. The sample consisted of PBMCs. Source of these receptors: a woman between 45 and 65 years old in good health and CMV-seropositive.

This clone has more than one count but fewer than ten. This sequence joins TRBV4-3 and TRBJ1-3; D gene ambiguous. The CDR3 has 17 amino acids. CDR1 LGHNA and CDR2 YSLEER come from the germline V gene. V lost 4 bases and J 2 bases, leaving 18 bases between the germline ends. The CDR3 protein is CASSPWWAPTPGNTIYF. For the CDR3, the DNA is TGCGCCAGCAGCCCCTGGTGGGCCCCCACGCCTGGAAACACCATATATTTT.

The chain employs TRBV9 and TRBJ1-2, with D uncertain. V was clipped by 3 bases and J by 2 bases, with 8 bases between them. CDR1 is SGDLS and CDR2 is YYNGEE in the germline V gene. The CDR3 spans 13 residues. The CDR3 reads CASSAQINYGYTF. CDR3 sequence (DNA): TGTGCCAGCAGCGCACAGATAAACTATGGCTACACCTTC.

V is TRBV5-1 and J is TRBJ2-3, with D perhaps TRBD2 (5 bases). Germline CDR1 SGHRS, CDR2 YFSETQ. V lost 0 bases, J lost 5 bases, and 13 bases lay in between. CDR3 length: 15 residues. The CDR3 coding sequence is TGCGCCAGCAGCTTGGCCTATGAGGGCAAAGATACGCAGTATTTT. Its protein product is CASSLAYEGKDTQYF. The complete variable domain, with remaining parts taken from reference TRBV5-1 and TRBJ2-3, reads KAGVTQTPRYLIKTRGQQVTLSCSPISGHRSVSWYQQTPGQGLQFLFEYFSETQRNKGNFPGRFSGRQFSNSRSEMNVSTLELGDSALYLCASSLAYEGKDTQYFGPGTRLTVL.

The CDR3 protein is CATSRGMAGAYYGYTF. The CDR3 nucleotides are TGTGCCACCAGCAGGGGCATGGCGGGAGCGTACTATGGCTACACCTTC. The genes are TRBV15 and TRBJ1-2; D is uncertain. The CDR3 consists of 16 residues. V lost 3 bases to trimming and J lost 3 bases, with 17 bases between them. CDR1 is LNHNV, CDR2 YYDKDF, per germline (reference sequence).

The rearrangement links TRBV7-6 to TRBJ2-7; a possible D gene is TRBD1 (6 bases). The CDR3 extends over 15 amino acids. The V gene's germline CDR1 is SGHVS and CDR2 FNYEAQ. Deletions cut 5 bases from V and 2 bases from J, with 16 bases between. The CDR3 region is CASSPVGTRTYEQYF. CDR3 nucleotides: TGTGCCAGCAGCCCCGTAGGGACAAGGACCTACGAGCAGTACTTC.

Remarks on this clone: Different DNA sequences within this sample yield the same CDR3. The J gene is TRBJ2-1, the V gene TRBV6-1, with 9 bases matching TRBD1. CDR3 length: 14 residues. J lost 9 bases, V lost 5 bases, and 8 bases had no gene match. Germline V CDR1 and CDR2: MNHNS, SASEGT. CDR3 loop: CASSSPGQGPEQFF. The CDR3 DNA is TGTGCCAGCAGTTCACCGGGACAGGGTCCTGAGCAGTTCTTC.

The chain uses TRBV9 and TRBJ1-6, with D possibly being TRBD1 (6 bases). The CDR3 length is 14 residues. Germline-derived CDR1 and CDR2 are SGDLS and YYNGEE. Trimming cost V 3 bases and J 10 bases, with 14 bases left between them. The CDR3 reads CASSDSGEGSPLHF. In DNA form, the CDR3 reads TGTGCCAGCAGCGACTCAGGGGAAGGCTCACCCCTCCACTTT.

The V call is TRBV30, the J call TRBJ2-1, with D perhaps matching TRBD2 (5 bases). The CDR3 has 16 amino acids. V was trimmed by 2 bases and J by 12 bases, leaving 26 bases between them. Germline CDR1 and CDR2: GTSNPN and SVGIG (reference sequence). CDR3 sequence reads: CAWSLALSEGRMGQFF. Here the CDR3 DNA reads TGTGCCTGGAGTCTCGCCCTTAGCGAGGGAAGGATGGGGCAGTTCTTC.

This CDR3 reads CASSPPGGTEAFF. The CDR3 bases are TGTGCCAGCTCACCACCGGGCGGGACTGAAGCTTTCTTT. This chain connects TRBV18 to TRBJ1-1; D ambiguous. The germline V gene has CDR1 KGHSH and CDR2 LQKENI. Trimming took off 0 bases at V and 5 bases at J, with 7 bases between the two ends. This CDR3 comprises 13 residues.

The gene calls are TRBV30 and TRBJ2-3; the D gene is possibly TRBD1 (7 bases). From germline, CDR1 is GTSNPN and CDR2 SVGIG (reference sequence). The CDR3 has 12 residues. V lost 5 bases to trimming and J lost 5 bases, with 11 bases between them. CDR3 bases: TGTGCCTGGGACAGGGAGGTAGATACGCAGTATTTT. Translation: CAWDREVDTQYF.

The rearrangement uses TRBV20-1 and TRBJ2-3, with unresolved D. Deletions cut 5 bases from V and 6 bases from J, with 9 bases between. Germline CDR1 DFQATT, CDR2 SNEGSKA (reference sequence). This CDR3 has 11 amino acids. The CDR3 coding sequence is TGCAGTGCTTCTCTCGGGGATACGCAGTATTTT. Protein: CSASLGDTQYF.

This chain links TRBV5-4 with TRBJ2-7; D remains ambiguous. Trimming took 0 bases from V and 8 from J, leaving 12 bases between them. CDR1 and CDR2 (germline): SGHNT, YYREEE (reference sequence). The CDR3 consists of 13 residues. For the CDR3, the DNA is TGTGCCAGCAGCTTGGAATCCGCTACGCAGCAGTACTTC. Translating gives CASSLESATQQYF.

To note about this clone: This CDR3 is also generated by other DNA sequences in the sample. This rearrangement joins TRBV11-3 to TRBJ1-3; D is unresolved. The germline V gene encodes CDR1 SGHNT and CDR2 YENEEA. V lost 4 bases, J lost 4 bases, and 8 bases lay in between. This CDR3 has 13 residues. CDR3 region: CASSSLPGNTIYF. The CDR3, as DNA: TGTGCCAGCAGCTCCCTTCCGGGAAACACCATATATTTT.

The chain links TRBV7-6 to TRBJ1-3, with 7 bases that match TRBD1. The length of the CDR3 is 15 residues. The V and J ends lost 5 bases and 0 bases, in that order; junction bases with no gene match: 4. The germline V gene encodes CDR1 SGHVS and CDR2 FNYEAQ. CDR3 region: CASSPGTDSGNTIYF. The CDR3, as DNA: TGTGCCAGCAGCCCGGGGACAGACTCTGGAAACACCATATATTTT.

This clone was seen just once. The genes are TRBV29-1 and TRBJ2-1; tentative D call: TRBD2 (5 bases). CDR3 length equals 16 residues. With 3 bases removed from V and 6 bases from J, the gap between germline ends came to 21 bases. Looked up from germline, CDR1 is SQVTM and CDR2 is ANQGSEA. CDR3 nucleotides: TGCAGCGTTGAGCGTGGAGGACCGTCTTACTGCAATGAGCAGTTCTTC. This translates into CSVERGGPSYCNEQFF.

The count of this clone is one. The chain's CDR3 is CATTGDAGYGYTF. Written as DNA, the CDR3 is TGTGCCACAACGGGGGACGCGGGCTATGGCTACACCTTC. This chain links TRBV19 with TRBJ1-2; a possible D gene is TRBD1 (5 bases). CDR3 size: 13 residues. V dropped 10 bases and J dropped 4 bases, with 16 bases sitting between them. Germline CDR1 LNHDA, CDR2 SQIVND (reference sequence).

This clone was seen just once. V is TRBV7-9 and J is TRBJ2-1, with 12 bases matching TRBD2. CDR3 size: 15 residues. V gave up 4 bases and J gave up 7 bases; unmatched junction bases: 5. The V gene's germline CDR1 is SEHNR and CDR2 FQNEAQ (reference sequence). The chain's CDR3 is CASSSLAGGGNEQFF. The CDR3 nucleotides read TGTGCCAGCAGCTCCCTAGCGGGAGGGGGAAATGAGCAGTTCTTC.

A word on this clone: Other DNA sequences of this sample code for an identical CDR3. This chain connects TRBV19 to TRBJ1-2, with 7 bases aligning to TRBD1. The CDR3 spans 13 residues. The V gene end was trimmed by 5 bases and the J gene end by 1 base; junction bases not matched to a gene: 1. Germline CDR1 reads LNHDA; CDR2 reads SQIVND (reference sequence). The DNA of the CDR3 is TGTGCCAGTAGTTACAGGGGTAACTATGGCTACACCTTC. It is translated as CASSYRGNYGYTF.

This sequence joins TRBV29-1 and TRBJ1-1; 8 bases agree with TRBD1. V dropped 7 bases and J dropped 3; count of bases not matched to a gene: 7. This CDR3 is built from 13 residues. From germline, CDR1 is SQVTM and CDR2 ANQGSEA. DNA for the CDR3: TGCAGCGCCCTGACAGGGGTTGACACTGAAGCTTTCTTT. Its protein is CSALTGVDTEAFF.

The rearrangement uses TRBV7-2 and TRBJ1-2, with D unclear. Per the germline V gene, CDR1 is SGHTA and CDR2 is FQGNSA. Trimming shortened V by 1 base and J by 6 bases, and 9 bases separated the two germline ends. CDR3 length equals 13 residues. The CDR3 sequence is CASSLGAVDGYTF. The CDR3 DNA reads TGTGCCAGCAGCTTAGGCGCCGTGGATGGCTACACCTTC.